The TCR beta chain under discussion was sequenced for a study of blood T cell repertoires in COVID-19 (TCRdb year 2020). Turning to the overall study: Samples covering the acute and convalescent phases of COVID-19 were provided by collaborators in the United States, Italy and Spain. Samples came from the ongoing ImmuneRACE study (first 160 participants) plus 1,254 subjects from 6 global collaborators. The material from the prospective study consisted of cDNA or gDNA derived from T cells, B-cell-depleted T cells, or PBMCs. Where available, HLA class I and class II types were obtained from metadata supplied by the sample provider rather than from assay-based typing. Subjects who had been exposed to COVID-19, were actively infected with it, or had recovered from it provided the deeply sampled blood TCRbeta repertoires that made up the dataset. The repertoires were made available in a free public database intended to serve as a resource for research on the immune response to SARS-CoV-2. Nearly every sample came with metadata listing a de-identified subject ID, COVID-19 status, age in years and sex.

Participants in the prospective study were aged roughly 18 to 95 years, lived in more than 20 United States geographic areas, and enrolled through a virtual design. In the prospective study, cohorts were assigned on the basis of participant-reported clinical history obtained from a screening survey and a study questionnaire. Exposed participants had been in contact, within 2 weeks of entering the study, with a person who had a PCR-confirmed or clinician-diagnosed case of COVID-19. Mobile phlebotomists in the prospective study collected whole blood, serum and a nasopharyngeal or oropharyngeal swab from every participant. Participants in the prospective study had the option to provide additional blood draws and questionnaires over a 2-month period. Before DNA extraction, prospective study blood samples were shipped either frozen or at room temperature. V loses 0 bases, J loses 4 bases, and the germline ends lie 10 bases apart. CDR1 SGHDN and CDR2 FVKESK were looked up in the germline V gene. The cysteine opens and the phenylalanine closes a CDR3 of 15 amino acids. The read is trimmed to its CDR3 DNA, 45 bases read in frame from base 1.

In its sample, this clone was seen once. The antigen it recognizes is unknown. Base qualities are not provided; no much larger clone lies one nucleotide away. The immunoSEQ Assay, a bias-controlled multiplex PCR, was used to amplify TCRbeta CDR3 regions from genomic DNA. Turning to the authors' computational methods: Within the assay, amplification of reference gene primers was used to estimate how many nucleated cells each sample contained. To quantify the absolute abundance of each unique TCRbeta CDR3 rearrangement, sequence reads were collapsed and filtered. For each sample, productive Simpson clonality was calculated as the square root of Simpson's diversity index over productive rearrangements. Entries here come from immuneACCESS through TCRdb and include only in-frame sequences with V and J called. Some clones fail to appear in such tables; in the studies checked, an unresolved V gene covers under half of the shortfall, and the cause of the remainder is unknown. V and J calls and clone size are as listed in that table; D and trimming were resolved from the DNA. The sample table lists 250,000 or so clones, 83% of them with a count of one. The top ten constitute 3.6% of the sample.

Study-wide findings and limitations: How much clinical and demographic metadata was included differed by source and by participant, and the metadata was provided uncurated.

The receptor comes from a woman aged 40 to 49 who had been exposed to COVID-19. Source material: PBMCs or T cells enriched from blood (not recorded which). The chain joins TRBV14 to TRBJ2-1; no confident D gene assignment can be made. The bases are TGTGCCAGCAGCCAAGATGTTGGCAGATACAATGAGCAGTTCTTC. It is translated as CASSQDVGRYNEQFF.